The rows below give T cell receptor beta chains drawn from one sample of a study of blood T cell repertoires in COVID-19. The assay was immunoSEQ multiplex PCR, and TCRdb's table has in-frame clones only and misses some. This table holds 200,000 to 250,000 clones, approximately 90% found once. Sequenced input: PBMCs or T cells enriched from blood (not recorded which). The receptors derive from a woman in her thirties or forties with acute COVID-19. Both conserved end residues are trimmed from each CDR3.

>TRBV3-1/TRBV3-2|TRBJ2-1
ASSPGLAEEQF
>TRBV7-8|TRBJ2-7
ASSLWRTYEQY
>TRBV12-5|TRBJ2-1
ASGPTLPGLVSNEQF
>TRBV15|TRBJ1-5
ATSGTGNQPQH
>TRBV5-4|TRBJ2-7
ASSPGHYYEQY
>TRBV19|TRBJ1-5
ASSPRGQPQH
>TRBV25-1|TRBJ1-1
ASSVQGGGTEAF
>TRBV7-3|TRBJ2-1
ASSLTGDRVGNEQF
>TRBV4-2|TRBJ2-1
ASSQEADRGYNEQF
>TRBV9|TRBJ2-1
ASSVLASSYNEQF
>TRBV18|TRBJ1-1
ASSPRQGGTEAF
>TRBV6-5|TRBJ1-1
ASSPTGEGYTEAF
>TRBV5-1|TRBJ1-1
ASSGTTGNTEAF
>TRBV7-9|TRBJ1-3
ASSIIQGSRSIGNTIY
>TRBV29-1|TRBJ1-2
SDRSRSSNYGYT
>TRBV6-2/TRBV6-3|TRBJ2-7
ASSYPPSSSYEQY
>TRBV5-3|TRBJ1-6
ARSQTGTGARSYNSPLH
>TRBV3-1/TRBV3-2|TRBJ2-3
ASSQVSGPGGQY
>TRBV9|TRBJ2-3
ASSESGTSTDTQY
>TRBV27|TRBJ1-2
ASSPRTGGGNYGYT
>TRBV19|TRBJ2-7
ASRNGHNSYEQY
>TRBV4-3|TRBJ1-1
ASSQGRQNTEAF
>TRBV5-5|TRBJ1-5
ASSWEGSSNQPQH
>TRBV6-5|TRBJ1-4
ASSYSDRPTNEKLF
>TRBV21-1|TRBJ1-1
ASSKAGGTEAF
>TRBV13|TRBJ1-2
ASSLGGQGGDGYT
>TRBV18|TRBJ1-1
ASSPRDRGRDTEAF
>TRBV18|TRBJ2-1
ASSRPGQGAYNEQF
>TRBV19|TRBJ1-4
ASSVLQGTNEKLF
>TRBV5-4|TRBJ1-2
ASSRDSLTYGYT
>TRBV3-1/TRBV3-2|TRBJ1-1
ASSQVEGRFEAF
>TRBV4-1|TRBJ1-1
ASSPQGSNTEAF
>TRBV7-2|TRBJ1-5
ASSSYRQDYQPQH
>TRBV19|TRBJ1-2
ASKRTGGYGYT
>TRBV5-6|TRBJ2-3
ASSLGQGSDTQY
>TRBV5-1|TRBJ1-1
ASSLDPTGGTTEAF
>TRBV6-5|TRBJ2-1
ASSYGFGGGKNEQF
>TRBV2|TRBJ1-2
ASSETGAYGYT
>TRBV10-2|TRBJ2-7
ASSESNGGRYEQY
>TRBV5-6|TRBJ2-2
ASSTGQTNTGELF
>TRBV7-9|TRBJ1-1
ASSPAGVGAGNTEAF
>TRBV18|TRBJ2-5
ASSPLAGGQETQY
>TRBV15|TRBJ1-1
ATSRTGRAF
>TRBV19|TRBJ1-2
ASSIVRNYGYT
>TRBV7-8|TRBJ2-3
ASSTTWTRADTQY
>TRBV27|TRBJ1-2
AITPSGGGYT
>TRBV7-2|TRBJ1-4
ASSLALGQATNEKLF
>TRBV18|TRBJ1-4
ASSHRQGDSEKLF
>TRBV18|TRBJ1-1
ASSPIILGAGAEAF
>TRBV9|TRBJ1-5
ASSRGGSNQPQH
>TRBV3-1/TRBV3-2|TRBJ1-3
ASSQGSGAGNTIY
>TRBV27|TRBJ2-3
ASNANPGGRRTDTQY
>TRBV2|TRBJ2-3
AGGQGVVDTQY